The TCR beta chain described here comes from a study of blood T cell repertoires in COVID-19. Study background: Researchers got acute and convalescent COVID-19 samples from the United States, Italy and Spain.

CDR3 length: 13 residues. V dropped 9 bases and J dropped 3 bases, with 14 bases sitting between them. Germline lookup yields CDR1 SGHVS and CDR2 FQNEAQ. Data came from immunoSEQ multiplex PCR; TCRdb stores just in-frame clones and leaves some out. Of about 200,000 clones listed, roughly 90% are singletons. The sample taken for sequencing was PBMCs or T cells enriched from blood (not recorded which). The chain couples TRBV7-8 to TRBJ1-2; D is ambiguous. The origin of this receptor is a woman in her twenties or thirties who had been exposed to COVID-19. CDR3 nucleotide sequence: TGTGCCAGTTCCTCAGCGCTTGACTATGGCTACACCTTC. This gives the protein CASSSALDYGYTF.